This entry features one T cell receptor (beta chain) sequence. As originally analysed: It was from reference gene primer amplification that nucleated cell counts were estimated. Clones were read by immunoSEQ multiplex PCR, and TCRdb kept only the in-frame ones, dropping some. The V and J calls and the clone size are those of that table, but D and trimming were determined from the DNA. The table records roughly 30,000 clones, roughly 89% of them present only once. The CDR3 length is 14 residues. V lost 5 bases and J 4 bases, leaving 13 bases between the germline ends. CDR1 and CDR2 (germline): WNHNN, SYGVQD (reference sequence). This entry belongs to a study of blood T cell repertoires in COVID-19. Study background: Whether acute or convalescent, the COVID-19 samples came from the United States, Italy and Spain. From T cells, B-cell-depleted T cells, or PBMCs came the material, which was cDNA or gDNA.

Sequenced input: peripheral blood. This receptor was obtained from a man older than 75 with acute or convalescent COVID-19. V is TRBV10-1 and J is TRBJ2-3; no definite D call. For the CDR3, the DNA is TGCGCCAGCAGTTCGGTTAACAGCCCAGATACGCAGTATTTT. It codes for CASSSVNSPDTQYF.